One sample yielded the 22 T cell receptor beta chains listed below, sequenced in a study of blood T cells in healthy people across ages. A sample-barcoded 5' primer and a J-beta primer mix were used in a second PCR of roughly 7 to 11 cycles. A single record per CDR3 protein comes from TCRdb applying MiXCR to the 5' RACE reads. The repertoire has more than 800,000 distinct CDR3 sequences, 29% of them found once; the top ten carry around 15%. Material: blood. The origin of the receptors is an elderly woman in good health.

This clonotype appeared many times. This chain connects TRBV14 to TRBJ1-1; 8 bases map to TRBD1. Germline values: CDR1 SGHDN, CDR2 FVKESK. The CDR3 is made up of 14 amino acids. V dropped 2 bases and J dropped 5; count of bases not matched to a gene: 4. The CDR3 nucleotides read TGTGCCAGCAGCCAACAGGGGGCAAGGACTGAAGCTTTCTTT. Encoded protein: CASSQQGARTEAFF.

The table lists this clonotype with many counts. V usage is TRBV6-4 and J usage is TRBJ2-1; 9 bases align to TRBD2. This CDR3 comprises 14 residues. V shed 2 bases and J 5 bases; nucleotides not matched to a gene: 1. Germline V gene data show CDR1 as MRHNA and CDR2 as SNTAGT. Written as DNA, the CDR3 is TGTGCCAGCAGTGACAGCGGGGGGCACAATGAGCAGTTCTTC. Translation gives CASSDSGGHNEQFF.

This clonotype was seen repeatedly, ten times or more. The rearrangement uses TRBV5-1 and TRBJ2-1, with 13 bases aligning to TRBD2. V lost 6 bases, J lost 4 bases, and 4 bases stayed unmatched. Germline CDR1 reads SGHRS; CDR2 reads YFSETQ. The CDR3 is made up of 15 amino acids. The CDR3 sequence: CASIRTSGGYNEQFF. The CDR3 region has the DNA TGCGCCAGCATCAGGACTAGCGGGGGTTACAATGAGCAGTTCTTC.

This clonotype was picked up a small number of times. The CDR3 DNA reads TGTGCCAGCAGTTACGGACTAGCGGGGGAGTCCTCCTACAATGAGCAGTTCTTC. Translating gives CASSYGLAGESSYNEQFF. The gene calls are TRBV6-2 or TRBV6-3 and TRBJ2-1, with TRBD2 matching over 13 bases. Germline assignment: CDR1 MNHEY and CDR2 SVGEGT. There are 18 residues in the CDR3. The trim removed 2 bases at V and 0 bases at J, leaving 4 bases unmatched.

The CDR3 region is CASSTGGQGYYGYTF. The CDR3 nucleotides are TGTGCCAGTAGTACCGGCGGACAGGGGTACTATGGCTACACCTTC. The chain combines TRBV19 with TRBJ1-2; 9 bases map to TRBD1. CDR3 length: 15 amino acids. Per germline, CDR1 LNHDA and CDR2 SQIVND (reference sequence). Trimming took 4 bases from V and 3 from J; bases not matched to a gene: 6.

The table lists this clonotype with a few counts. The J gene is TRBJ2-5, the V gene TRBV4-2, with a possible D match to TRBD1 (6 bases). From germline, CDR1 is LGHNA and CDR2 YNFKEQ. V lost 0 bases, J lost 1 base, and 15 bases lay in between. This CDR3 contains 17 residues. The CDR3 here is CASSQDALGQTQETQYF. The CDR3 nucleotides are TGTGCCAGCAGCCAAGACGCTCTCGGACAGACCCAAGAGACCCAGTACTTC.

The chain is built from TRBV11-2 and TRBJ1-2, with D possibly TRBD1 on 6 matching bases. Looked up from germline, CDR1 is SGHAT and CDR2 is FQNNGV. The CDR3 has 15 amino acids. Trimming cost V 5 bases and J 4 bases, with 17 bases left between them. The CDR3 spells CASSVSRGSAYGYTF. DNA of the CDR3: TGTGCCAGCAGCGTTTCAAGGGGGTCGGCCTATGGCTACACCTTC.

On this clonotype: One junction end disagrees with the germline gene, perhaps due to a read error. The genes are TRBV3-1 and TRBJ1-2, with a weak D call TRBD1 (5 bases). The CDR3 loop spans 16 amino acids. CDR1 and CDR2 from the germline V gene are LGHDT and YNNKEL (reference sequence). The CDR3 region is CASSQDVRGGLAGFTF. CDR3 bases: TGTGCCAGCAGCCAAGATGTACGGGGGGGTCTGGCTGGCTTCACCTTC.

This clonotype has just a few counts. A much larger clone lies one base from this, so it may be a read error. The CDR3 reads CASSQGPGEWGTQYF. The DNA for the CDR3 is TGCGCCAGCAGCCAAGGGCCGGGTGAATGGGGGACCCAGTACTTC. The chain is built from TRBV4-1 and TRBJ2-5; D is ambiguous. Germline assignment: CDR1 MGHRA and CDR2 YSYEKL. The V end was cut by 1 base, the J end by 7 bases, with 16 bases between. The CDR3 has 15 amino acids.

This chain joins TRBV9 and TRBJ2-5, with D possibly being TRBD1 (6 bases). Germline values: CDR1 SGDLS, CDR2 YYNGEE. The CDR3 is 12 residues long. The V end lost 7 bases, the J end lost 1 base, and 8 bases lay between the germline ends. CDR3 amino acids: CASQGPQETQYF. As DNA, the CDR3 is TGTGCCAGCCAGGGGCCCCAAGAGACCCAGTACTTC. Variable domain in full (rest from reference TRBV9 and TRBJ2-5): DSGVTQTPKHLITATGQRVTLRCSPRSGDLSVYWYQQSLDQGLQFLIQYYNGEERAKGNILERFSAQQFPDLHSELNLSSLELGDSALYFCASQGPQETQYFGPGTRLLVL.

The chain joins TRBV9 to TRBJ2-3; the D is unclear. Germline loops: CDR1 SGDLS, CDR2 YYNGEE. Trimming removed 2 bases at V and 1 base at J, with 8 bases between. The CDR3 has 14 amino acids. The DNA of the CDR3 is TGTGCCAGCAGCGTCGGCCCGGGCACAGATACGCAGTATTTT. It codes for CASSVGPGTDTQYF.

This clonotype was seen once. The chain couples TRBV7-9 to TRBJ2-5; D remains unclear. Germline CDR1 and CDR2: SEHNR and FQNEAQ (reference sequence). V lost 0 bases and J 2 bases, leaving 13 bases between the germline ends. The CDR3 runs 16 residues. Written as DNA, the CDR3 is TGTGCCAGCAGCTTAGCGACCGCCGCATCGCAAGAGACCCAGTACTTC. Protein: CASSLATAASQETQYF.

Regarding this clonotype: A junction boundary mismatches the germline segment, possibly from a read error. This CDR3 reads CASSPRENGGEQFF. The DNA of the CDR3 is TGCGCCAGCAGCCCCCGGGAGAACGGGGGTGAGCAGTTCTTC. The chain carries TRBV7-2 and TRBJ2-1, with D perhaps matching TRBD2 (6 bases). Per germline, CDR1 SGHTA and CDR2 FQGNSA. This CDR3 is built from 14 residues. The entire variable domain, with the rest obtained from reference TRBV7-2 and TRBJ2-1, is as follows: GAGVSQSPSNKVTEKGKDVELRCDPISGHTALYWYRQSLGQGLEFLIYFQGNSAPDKSGLPSDRFSAERTGGSVSTLTIQRTQQEDSAVYLCASSPRENGGEQFFGPGTRLTVL.

This clonotype was found a few times. This chain joins TRBV11-3 and TRBJ1-2; D perhaps matches TRBD1 (6 bases). There are 16 residues in the CDR3. With 5 bases removed from V and 6 bases from J, the gap between germline ends came to 22 bases. In germline, CDR1 is SGHNT, CDR2 YENEEA. DNA of the CDR3: TGTGCCAGCAGCCCTCGGCAGGGGCGTGGGCTGGATGGCTACACCTTC. It is translated as CASSPRQGRGLDGYTF.

This clonotype was seen at least ten times. The rearrangement links TRBV7-2 to TRBJ2-7; D may correspond to TRBD1 or TRBD2 (5 bases each). The ends were cut back, 0 bases at V and 4 bases at J, with 13 bases in the middle. The CDR3 contains 15 residues. CDR1 SGHTA and CDR2 FQGNSA come from the germline V gene. In DNA form, the CDR3 reads TGTGCCAGCAGCTTAGCACCGGGACCGGGGTACGAGCAGTACTTC. Translation gives CASSLAPGPGYEQYF.

This clonotype has ten or more counts. This CDR3 is CASRDTGLGLDTQYF. The CDR3 nucleotides are TGTGCCAGCAGAGATACGGGACTAGGTTTGGATACGCAGTATTTT. The genes are TRBV5-4 and TRBJ2-3; 8 bases align to TRBD2. The CDR3 has 15 residues. Germline V gene data show CDR1 as SGHNT and CDR2 as YYREEE (reference sequence). The ends lost 5 bases at V and 6 bases at J; junction bases unmatched: 11.

Note on this clonotype: One end of the junction fails to match germline, which may point to a read error. The chain has TRBV3-1 and TRBJ2-6; TRBD1 aligns across 9 bases. Per germline, CDR1 LGHDT and CDR2 YNNKEL (reference sequence). CDR3 length: 19 residues. CDR3 loop: CASSQDLRTGVSGANVRTF. CDR3 nucleotides: TGTGCCAGCAGCCAAGATCTTAGGACAGGGGTCTCTGGGGCCAACGTCCGGACTTTC.

V gene TRBV5-5 combines with J gene TRBJ2-1, with no clear D. The ends were cut back, 0 bases at V and 5 bases at J, with 9 bases in the middle. CDR3 length: 14 residues. Germline CDR1 reads SGHKS; CDR2 reads YYEKEE (reference sequence). The CDR3 DNA follows: TGTGCCAGCAGCTTGGACGGGTTCGACAATGAGCAGTTCTTC. Its translation: CASSLDGFDNEQFF.

This clonotype was seen many times. The chain employs TRBV28 and TRBJ2-7; D unresolved. The CDR3 contains 11 residues. V lost 8 bases and J 4 bases, leaving 9 bases between the germline ends. Germline lookup yields CDR1 MDHEN and CDR2 SYDVKM. The CDR3 DNA reads TGTGCCAGCGCATTAAGTTACGAGCAGTACTTC. Translation: CASALSYEQYF.

The chain links TRBV7-2 to TRBJ2-1; TRBD1 is a possible D gene (6 bases). Germline CDR1 reads SGHTA; CDR2 reads FQGNSA. The CDR3 loop spans 16 amino acids. Deletions cut 5 bases from V and 2 bases from J, with 16 bases between. The CDR3 nucleotides are TGTGCCAGCAGCCCCGGTGGTGGGGACACCTACAATGAGCAGTTCTTC. Protein sequence: CASSPGGGDTYNEQFF. The entire variable domain, with the rest obtained from reference TRBV7-2 and TRBJ2-1, is as follows: GAGVSQSPSNKVTEKGKDVELRCDPISGHTALYWYRQSLGQGLEFLIYFQGNSAPDKSGLPSDRFSAERTGGSVSTLTIQRTQQEDSAVYLCASSPGGGDTYNEQFFGPGTRLTVL.

A few counts support this clonotype. V gene TRBV11-3 combines with J gene TRBJ2-1; TRBD2 aligns across 9 bases. CDR3 length equals 14 residues. Looked up from germline, CDR1 is SGHNT and CDR2 is YENEEA. The trim removed 4 bases at V and 2 bases at J, leaving 0 bases unmatched. CDR3 DNA: TGTGCCAGCAGCTCTAGCGGGACCTACAATGAGCAGTTCTTC. Its translation: CASSSSGTYNEQFF.

A remark on this clonotype: A much more abundant neighbour one base away suggests this may be a read error. The chain uses TRBV20-1 and TRBJ2-1; no firm D call. V shed 0 bases and J shed 10 bases, with 4 bases lying between them. CDR1 is DFQATT and CDR2 is SNEGSKA in the germline V gene (reference sequence). This CDR3 is 10 amino acids long. CDR3 DNA: TGCAGTGCTAGAGATGACGAGCAGTTCTTC. As protein: CSARDDEQFF.